This is a list of T cell receptor beta chains from one sample in a study of neurological immune-mediated disorders. TCRdb itself ran the 5' RACE reads through MiXCR, one entry per CDR3 protein. This sample yields some 120,000 distinct CDR3 sequences, of which about 3.2% are seen a single time; around 1.4% belongs to the top ten. Sequencing was carried out using PBMCs. The receptors derive from a woman between 25 and 40 years old with multiple sclerosis. The CDR3 runs from the conserved cysteine through the conserved F or W. The D gene is left open where the match is weak. Some rows have no size entry. The others give once, few or many, or a class for an expanded clone.

D	V	size	J	DNA	CDR3
.	TRBV12-3/TRBV12-4	.	TRBJ1-5	TGTGCCAGCAGTTTGCACGGGGGCAATAAGACCCAGAATTTT	CASSLHGGNKTQNF
.	TRBV15	many	TRBJ2-5	TGTGCCACCAGCAGAGATGGGGTGACAGGCGGAGAGACCCAGTACTTC	CATSRDGVTGGETQYF
.	TRBV20-1	many	TRBJ1-1	TGCAGTGCTGGTAAACAGGGAGGGTCTGAAGCTTTCTTT	CSAGKQGGSEAFF
.	TRBV12-3/TRBV12-4	many	TRBJ1-2	TGTGCCGTTGAGGGTCCCAATGGCTACACCTTC	CAVEGPNGYTF
.	TRBV4-1	.	TRBJ2-7	TGCGCCAGCAGCCAAGATTGGGGGCAGGGGCTTTACGAGCAGTACTTC	CASSQDWGQGLYEQYF
.	TRBV20-1	many	TRBJ1-2	TGCAGTGCTAGGGGGACGGTCAAAAGGGGATATGGCTACACCTTC	CSARGTVKRGYGYTF
TRBD2	TRBV6-1	many	TRBJ2-3	TGTGCCAGCAGTGCCAGCGGGGGATACACAGATACGCAGTATTTT	CASSASGGYTDTQYF
TRBD2	TRBV20-1	many	TRBJ2-1	TGCAGTGCTTACCCCGCCCGGACTAGCGGGAGGTTTGAGCAGTTCTTC	CSAYPARTSGRFEQFF
.	TRBV5-1	many	TRBJ2-3	TGCGCCAGCAGCTTTCTTACCGGACAAGTCTCAGATACGCAGTATTTT	CASSFLTGQVSDTQYF
TRBD2	TRBV7-7	many	TRBJ2-5	TGTGCCAGCAGCCGAAATAGCGGGGTGGAAGAGACCCAGTACTTC	CASSRNSGVEETQYF
TRBD2	TRBV29-1	many	TRBJ2-1	TGCAGCTCGCGGGACTATCCCGGTGAGCAGTTCTTC	CSSRDYPGEQFF
.	TRBV25-1	many	TRBJ2-2	TGTGCCAGCAGCGTATCCGGGACGACGAACACCGGGGAGCTGTTTTTT	CASSVSGTTNTGELFF
.	TRBV20-1	many	TRBJ2-2	TGCAGTGCTAATTTAGTTCCGGCCGGGGAGCTGTTTTTT	CSANLVPAGELFF
TRBD1	TRBV14	many	TRBJ2-7	TGTGCCAGCAGCGAATGGACAGGTTACGAGCAGTACTTC	CASSEWTGYEQYF
TRBD1	TRBV7-2	many	TRBJ1-6	TGTGCCAGCAGCTTTCAAAGGGGGGCCAACAGGGGATCACCCCTCCACTTT	CASSFQRGANRGSPLHF
TRBD2	TRBV24-1	many	TRBJ2-1	TGTGCCACCAGTCCGGGACTAGCGGGGAATAGGTCCTACAATGAGCAGTTCTTC	CATSPGLAGNRSYNEQFF
TRBD2	TRBV20-1	many	TRBJ2-5	TGCAGTGCTTCTAGCGGGGGGGCGGAGACCCAGTACTTC	CSASSGGAETQYF
.	TRBV2	many	TRBJ2-3	TGTGCCAGCAGACAAAACGAGGGCACAGATACGCAGTATTTT	CASRQNEGTDTQYF
TRBD2	TRBV6-5	many	TRBJ2-7	TGTGCCAGCAGTTACCCCCGGGGCGGGGGCTACGAGCAGTACTTC	CASSYPRGGGYEQYF
.	TRBV7-2	many	TRBJ2-7	TGTGCCAGCAGCTTAAAGCCGCCACCGCTCGAGCAGTACTTC	CASSLKPPPLEQYF
.	TRBV4-1	.	TRBJ1-5	TGCGCCAGCAGCCAAGTGAGTTTCGGCAGAAGCAATAAGACCCAGAATTTT	CASSQVSFGRSNKTQNF
TRBD1	TRBV6-2/TRBV6-3	many	TRBJ2-7	TGTGCCAGCGAACCCAGGACAGGGGGCTTGGGGGAGCAGTACTTC	CASEPRTGGLGEQYF
TRBD2	TRBV3-1	many	TRBJ2-1	TGTGCCAGCAGCCAAGGTTACCTAGCGGGGAGAAATGAGCAGTTCTTC	CASSQGYLAGRNEQFF
.	TRBV4-3	many	TRBJ2-3	TGCGCCAGCAGCCAAGAGCTTTTCCAGCGCACGCAGTATTTT	CASSQELFQRTQYF
TRBD2	TRBV7-6	.	TRBJ2-1	TGTGCCAGCAGCTTAGGGATATCGGCGGGAGCGAACCTGGCCAATGAGCAGTTCTTC	CASSLGISAGANLANEQFF
.	TRBV5-1	few	TRBJ2-5	TGCGCCAGCAGCTCAGGGGAGGGGTACGGGACCCAGTACTTC	CASSSGEGYGTQYF
.	TRBV7-8	many	TRBJ1-1	TGTGCCAGCAGCTCGGACTGGGTGAACACTGAAGCTTTCTTT	CASSSDWVNTEAFF
TRBD1	TRBV4-1	many	TRBJ2-4	TGCGCCAGCAGCCCAGGACAGGGCTTAGGGGCCAAAAACATTCAGTACTTC	CASSPGQGLGAKNIQYF
.	TRBV5-6	many	TRBJ1-4	TGTGCCAGCAGCTTGGGCCCCCGAGGTGGTAATGAAAAACTGTTTTTT	CASSLGPRGGNEKLFF